A single sample gave rise to the 30 T cell receptor beta chains below, sequenced in a study of CD4+ T cells in melanoma (dated by TCRdb to between 2021 and 2023). Libraries were prepared through the immunoSEQ multiplex PCR assay. Imported from immuneACCESS, the table was reduced by TCRdb to in-frame sequences with V and J called. These copies leave out some clones; in studies compared against another copy, an unresolved V gene accounts for under half, and the cause of the remainder is not known. Across this sample there are 10,000 to 12,000 clones, with approximately 74% seen only once. The ten largest account for 9.5% of the sample. The specimen was cells from a culture (not recorded whether cultured in vitro). These receptors came from a human donor with melanoma.

The V and J genes are TRBV5-1 and TRBJ2-3, with D perhaps TRBD2 (6 bases). V was trimmed by 2 bases and J by 4 bases, leaving 8 bases between them. Germline lookup yields CDR1 SGHRS and CDR2 YFSETQ. The CDR3 is made up of 13 amino acids. DNA for the CDR3: TGCGCCAGCAGCTTTCCGGGGGCAGATACGCAGTATTTT. Amino acids: CASSFPGADTQYF.

CDR3 bases: TGTGCCAGCAGCGTAGCGGCTAGCGGAGTACAAGAGACCCAGTACTTC. Translation gives CASSVAASGVQETQYF. The J gene is TRBJ2-5, the V gene TRBV9; 7 nucleotides line up with TRBD2. This CDR3 is built from 16 residues. Germline CDR1 is SGDLS and CDR2 is YYNGEE. V gave up 0 bases and J gave up 2 bases; unmatched junction bases: 7.

The rearrangement links TRBV2 to TRBJ1-4; possibly TRBD1 for D (6 bases). The CDR3 extends over 15 amino acids. The V and J ends lost 6 bases and 8 bases respectively, with 19 bases between them. Germline lookup yields CDR1 SNHLY and CDR2 FYNNEI. Here the CDR3 reads CASSLPGAGEEKLFF. The DNA for the CDR3 is TGTGCCAGCAGCCTCCCGGGGGCGGGGGAGGAAAAACTGTTTTTT.

The chain recombines TRBV11-2 with TRBJ2-1; D is uncertain. The CDR3 runs to 14 residues. With 1 base removed from V and 2 bases from J, the gap between germline ends came to 6 bases. The germline gives CDR1 SGHAT, CDR2 FQNNGV. The CDR3 region is CASSLGPAYNEQFF. CDR3 DNA sequence: TGTGCCAGCAGCTTAGGACCGGCCTACAATGAGCAGTTCTTC.

In its sample, this clone was seen a few times. The genes are TRBV2 and TRBJ1-2, with D hard to call. Trimming removed 8 bases from V and 5 bases from J, with 12 bases in between. The CDR3 totals 12 residues. The V gene's germline CDR1 is SNHLY and CDR2 FYNNEI. The CDR3 region is CASGIRRYGYTF. The CDR3 DNA is TGTGCCAGCGGGATTCGGAGATATGGCTACACCTTC.

The chain joins TRBV19 to TRBJ1-3, with 8 bases that match TRBD1. V was pared by 4 bases and J by 4 bases, with 12 bases of the junction left unmatched. Germline CDR1 is LNHDA and CDR2 is SQIVND (reference sequence). The CDR3 totals 17 residues. DNA of the CDR3: TGTGCCAGTAGTAGCCCCCGGGACAGGCGGCGAGGAAACACCATATATTTT. Its translation: CASSSPRDRRRGNTIYF.

This clone was counted a few times. The chain employs TRBV7-9 and TRBJ1-2; D gene unclear. The CDR3 loop spans 14 amino acids. Per germline, CDR1 SEHNR and CDR2 FQNEAQ (reference sequence). The V and J ends lost 3 bases and 4 bases respectively, with 12 bases between them. The CDR3 loop reads CASSLRDGPYGYTF. DNA of the CDR3: TGTGCCAGCAGCTTGCGAGACGGACCCTATGGCTACACCTTC.

The chain's CDR3 is CASRAGYSGNTIYF. The CDR3 nucleotides are TGTGCCAGCAGAGCAGGGTATTCTGGAAACACCATATATTTT. The chain has TRBV2 and TRBJ1-3; maybe TRBD1 (5 bases). The V and J ends lost 6 bases and 1 base respectively, with 10 bases between them. The germline V gene encodes CDR1 SNHLY and CDR2 FYNNEI. This CDR3 comprises 14 residues.

This chain connects TRBV7-9 to TRBJ2-7; 15 nucleotides match TRBD2. CDR3 length: 15 residues. The germline V gene encodes CDR1 SEHNR and CDR2 FQNEAQ (reference sequence). Losses at the gene ends were 5 bases for V and 6 bases for J; bases not matched to a gene: 5. CDR3 loop: CASSPEGLAGGEQYF. DNA for the CDR3: TGTGCCAGCAGCCCGGAGGGACTAGCGGGGGGCGAGCAGTACTTC.

The J gene is TRBJ1-1, the V gene TRBV4-1, with TRBD1 matching over 7 bases. From germline, CDR1 is MGHRA and CDR2 YSYEKL. The V and J ends lost 2 bases and 1 base, in that order; junction bases with no gene match: 7. This CDR3 comprises 16 residues. This CDR3 is CASSQPTGKGNTEAFF. DNA of the CDR3: TGCGCCAGCAGCCAACCGACAGGGAAGGGGAACACTGAAGCTTTCTTT.

The rearrangement links TRBV5-5 to TRBJ1-2, with 9 positions matching TRBD1. J lost 4 bases, V lost 1 base, and 5 bases had no gene match. Germline assignment: CDR1 SGHKS and CDR2 YYEKEE (reference sequence). CDR3 size: 15 residues. The CDR3, as DNA: TGTGCCAGCAGCTTGACGGGACAGGGTTCCTATGGCTACACCTTC. Protein: CASSLTGQGSYGYTF.

The V call is TRBV19, the J call TRBJ2-5, with 9 bases fitting TRBD1. V lost 1 base, J lost 5 bases, and 8 bases stayed unmatched. The germline V gene has CDR1 LNHDA and CDR2 SQIVND (reference sequence). The CDR3 loop spans 16 amino acids. For the CDR3, the DNA is TGTGCCAGTAGTATAGTAACAGGGGGCGGGTTGGAGACCCAGTACTTC. Protein sequence: CASSIVTGGGLETQYF. The complete variable domain, with remaining parts taken from reference TRBV19 and TRBJ2-5, reads DGGITQSPKYLFRKEGQNVTLSCEQNLNHDAMYWYRQDPGQGLRLIYYSQIVNDFQKGDIAEGYSVSREKKESFPLTVTSAQKNPTAFYLCASSIVTGGGLETQYFGPGTRLLVL.

The rearrangement uses TRBV2 and TRBJ2-7; D is possibly TRBD2 (5 bases). Trimming pared 7 bases from V and 2 bases from J, leaving 12 bases between. Germline assignment: CDR1 SNHLY and CDR2 FYNNEI. The CDR3 has 13 residues. The DNA of the CDR3 is TGTGCCAGCATCCTGAGCGGCCCCTACGAGCAGTACTTC. Translating it yields CASILSGPYEQYF.

The chain links TRBV6-5 to TRBJ2-7, with D possibly TRBD1 on 6 matching bases. Germline lookup yields CDR1 MNHEY and CDR2 SVGAGI. Trimming took 10 bases from V and 0 from J, leaving 10 bases between them. The CDR3 runs 12 residues. The CDR3 DNA reads as TGTGCCATCAGGGGCCCCTCCTACGAGCAGTACTTC. The encoded protein is CAIRGPSYEQYF.

The V gene is TRBV5-1, the J gene TRBJ1-2, with a tentative D call TRBD1 (5 bases). The V and J ends lost 3 bases and 0 bases respectively, with 21 bases between them. This CDR3 has 18 residues. CDR1 is SGHRS and CDR2 is YFSETQ in the germline V gene. The DNA of the CDR3 is TGCGCCAGCAGCTCATTGGGGGAGACAGTGAACCCTAACTATGGCTACACCTTC. Protein sequence: CASSSLGETVNPNYGYTF.

The chain links TRBV6-7 to TRBJ2-1; a possible D gene is TRBD1 (6 bases). TRBV6-7 belongs to the ORF category, with a function that is uncertain. CDR3 length: 15 residues. V was trimmed by 2 bases and J by 3 bases, leaving 11 bases between them. Here the CDR3 DNA reads TGTGCCAGCAGTTACCCGGGGACAATCTACAATGAGCAGTTCTTC. This gives the protein CASSYPGTIYNEQFF.

This clone was detected a few times. The gene calls are TRBV7-3 and TRBJ2-2; maybe TRBD1 (5 bases). Deletions cut 6 bases from V and 1 base from J, with 6 bases between. This CDR3 contains 13 residues. The germline gives CDR1 SGHTA, CDR2 FQGTGA. CDR3 in amino acids: CASSTGNTGELFF. In DNA, the CDR3 is TGTGCCAGCAGTACAGGGAACACCGGGGAGCTGTTTTTT.

The chain couples TRBV7-2 to TRBJ1-2, with a weak D call TRBD1 (5 bases). Germline CDR1 SGHTA, CDR2 FQGNSA. There are 14 residues in the CDR3. V lost 4 bases and J lost 3, with 12 bases in between. The DNA of the CDR3 is TGTGCCAGCAGCTCCTGGGGCCGCGACTATGGCTACACCTTC. This encodes CASSSWGRDYGYTF. Full variable domain (missing parts from reference TRBV7-2 and TRBJ1-2): GAGVSQSPSNKVTEKGKDVELRCDPISGHTALYWYRQSLGQGLEFLIYFQGNSAPDKSGLPSDRFSAERTGGSVSTLTIQRTQQEDSAVYLCASSSWGRDYGYTFGSGTRLTVV.

The V call is TRBV13, the J call TRBJ2-7; D is perhaps TRBD1 (6 bases). V dropped 2 bases and J dropped 3 bases, with 14 bases sitting between them. The germline V gene encodes CDR1 PRHDT and CDR2 FYEKMQ (reference sequence). The CDR3 runs 15 residues. In DNA, the CDR3 is TGTGCCAGCAGCTTAAAAGACAGGTATGACTACGAGCAGTACTTC. This sequence encodes CASSLKDRYDYEQYF.

The J gene is TRBJ2-2, the V gene TRBV6-1; TRBD2 might be the D (6 bases). The CDR3 spans 15 residues. Germline loops: CDR1 MNHNS, CDR2 SASEGT. V was shortened by 1 base and J by 0 bases, with 6 bases between the two germline ends. CDR3 DNA sequence: TGTGCCAGCAGTGAAGGGGGGGCGAACACCGGGGAGCTGTTTTTT. Its protein product is CASSEGGANTGELFF.

The CDR3 loop reads CASSDDGGSSYEQYF. CDR3 sequence (DNA): TGTGCCAGCAGCGACGACGGGGGGAGCTCCTACGAGCAGTACTTC. V and J are TRBV4-2 and TRBJ2-7; 7 nucleotides match TRBD2. CDR1 and CDR2 from the germline V gene are LGHNA and YNFKEQ. This CDR3 region has 15 residues. With V trimmed by 5 bases and J by 0 bases, 7 bases remained unmatched.

The chain joins TRBV5-1 to TRBJ2-1; 8 bases line up with TRBD2. CDR3 length equals 15 residues. V lost 3 bases to trimming and J lost 10 bases; unmatched junction nucleotides: 12. Germline lookup yields CDR1 SGHRS and CDR2 YFSETQ. CDR3: CASSWNGGALGEQFF. CDR3 sequence (DNA): TGCGCCAGCAGCTGGAACGGGGGGGCCCTCGGCGAGCAGTTCTTC.

The rearrangement links TRBV5-1 to TRBJ2-2; no firm D call. Trimming removed 5 bases from V and 0 bases from J, with 8 bases in between. This CDR3 contains 14 residues. Germline CDR1 reads SGHRS; CDR2 reads YFSETQ. The CDR3 sequence is CASSYYANTGELFF. The CDR3 coding sequence is TGCGCCAGCAGTTATTACGCGAACACCGGGGAGCTGTTTTTT.

The J gene is TRBJ1-2, the V gene TRBV30; weak D call: TRBD1 (6 bases). The CDR3 is 14 amino acids. Germline V gene data show CDR1 as GTSNPN and CDR2 as SVGIG (reference sequence). V lost 7 bases and J lost 4, with 19 bases in between. The CDR3 nucleotides are TGTGCCTTTCCTCGGGGGGGCCCGCTCTATGGCTACACCTTC. Translation gives CAFPRGGPLYGYTF.

This chain joins TRBV4-2 and TRBJ1-1; 7 bases agree with TRBD1. This CDR3 is built from 20 residues. From germline, CDR1 is LGHNA and CDR2 YNFKEQ. V gave up 4 bases and J gave up 3 bases; unmatched junction bases: 23. The CDR3 spells CASSPRRGKTGQGLYTEAFF. In DNA form, the CDR3 reads TGTGCCAGCAGCCCTCGTCGGGGGAAGACAGGGCAAGGTTTGTACACTGAAGCTTTCTTT.

In this sample, this clone turned up a few times. This chain uses TRBV2 with TRBJ2-1, with 15 bases matching TRBD2. V shed 6 bases and J 0 bases; nucleotides not matched to a gene: 6. This CDR3 spans 18 amino acids. CDR1 SNHLY and CDR2 FYNNEI come from the germline V gene. The CDR3 coding sequence is TGTGCCAGCAGAGGGACTAGCGGGGGGTCCTCCTCCTACAATGAGCAGTTCTTC. Its translation is CASRGTSGGSSSYNEQFF.

V is TRBV10-3 and J is TRBJ2-1; no definite D call. The CDR3 length is 14 residues. V dropped 4 bases and J dropped 9 bases, with 16 bases sitting between them. The germline gives CDR1 ENHRY, CDR2 SYGVKD. The CDR3 loop is CAISAQPPGGEQFF. The DNA for the CDR3 is TGTGCCATCAGTGCACAACCCCCCGGTGGTGAGCAGTTCTTC.

This sequence joins TRBV10-2 and TRBJ2-1; 7 bases are shared with TRBD1. Losses at the gene ends were 4 bases for V and 3 bases for J; bases not matched to a gene: 3. The CDR3 runs to 14 residues. Germline-derived CDR1 and CDR2 are WSHSY and SAAADI. Here the CDR3 DNA reads TGCGCCAGCAGTGGAGGGGGCTACTACAATGAGCAGTTCTTC. This gives the protein CASSGGGYYNEQFF.

This chain uses TRBV5-1 with TRBJ2-3; D is possibly TRBD1 or TRBD2 (5 bases each). Germline V gene data show CDR1 as SGHRS and CDR2 as YFSETQ. The CDR3 has 16 amino acids. V lost 2 bases and J 2 bases, leaving 15 bases between the germline ends. The CDR3 reads CASSFGARRNTDTQYF. The CDR3 region has the DNA TGCGCCAGCAGCTTTGGGGCCAGGAGGAACACAGATACGCAGTATTTT.

This rearrangement joins TRBV5-5 to TRBJ2-1; 9 bases are a match to TRBD2. V shed 3 bases and J 3 bases; nucleotides not matched to a gene: 10. This CDR3 region has 17 residues. Germline CDR1 reads SGHKS; CDR2 reads YYEKEE (reference sequence). DNA for the CDR3: TGTGCCAGCAGCTGGTACTTAGCGGGGGCCGTCTACAATGAGCAGTTCTTC. This translates into CASSWYLAGAVYNEQFF.